This TCR beta chain was recovered during a study of blood T cell repertoires in COVID-19 (dated by TCRdb to 2018 to 2021). Broadly, across the study: Collaborator samples came from the United States, Italy and Spain and covered acute and convalescent phases of COVID-19. The prospective study material was composed of cDNA or gDNA derived from T cells, B-cell-depleted T cells, or PBMCs. The dataset comprised deeply sampled blood TCRbeta repertoires from subjects exposed to, actively infected with, or recovered from COVID-19. The repertoires were released in a freely available public database intended as a resource for research on the immune response to SARS-CoV-2. The samples were drawn from two sources: the first 160 participants of the ongoing ImmuneRACE study, and 1,000 to 1,500 subjects contributed by 6 global collaborators. Sample metadata almost always included a de-identified subject ID, COVID-19 status, age in years and sex. HLA class I and class II types, where available, came from metadata supplied by the sample provider rather than from assay-based typing.

Relative to germline, V is 2 bases shorter and J is 7 bases shorter, with 8 bases between their ends. Taken from the germline V gene, the CDR1 and CDR2 loops are SGHTA and FQGNSA. CDR3 length: 12 amino acids, cysteine to phenylalanine. The CDR3 DNA has 36 bases and is translated from base 1. The paper's findings and limits, for the study overall: Clinical and demographic metadata were provided uncurated, with the amount varying by source and participant.

As for this clone: Its antigen is not yet known. No much larger clone is present one base from it, and per-base qualities are unavailable.

The immunoSEQ Assay, a bias-controlled multiplex PCR, was used to amplify TCRbeta CDR3 regions from genomic DNA. The paper's processing steps were these. The number of nucleated cells in each sample was estimated from the amplification of reference gene primers within the assay. To quantify the absolute abundance of each unique TCRbeta CDR3 rearrangement, sequence reads were collapsed and filtered. Productive Simpson clonality was computed per sample as the square root of Simpson's diversity index over productive rearrangements. TCRdb took over this immuneACCESS table, retaining in-frame rearrangements with V and J assigned. Such tables are incomplete; in checked studies, under half of the missing clones stem from an unresolved V gene, and the remainder is unexplained. That table is the source of V, J and clone size, and D and trimming were worked out from the DNA. This sample holds under 250,000 clones; around 81% were observed only once. The top ten clones comprise less than 2.5% of the sample.

Whole blood was collected in K2EDTA tubes by collaborating institutions according to the institutions' own protocols. For TCRbeta analysis, collaborators shipped samples in one of three forms: frozen whole blood, isolated PBMCs, or DNA extracted from either of those sample types. The receptor was derived from a woman aged 55-69 years with acute or convalescent COVID-19. The specimen sequenced was peripheral blood. The receptor chain draws on TRBV7-2 and TRBJ1-1, and TRBD1 may be the D gene, going by 5 matching bases. At the DNA level, the sequence is TGTGCCAGCAGCTTACGACAGCTTGAAGCTTTCTTT. It encodes CASSLRQLEAFF.